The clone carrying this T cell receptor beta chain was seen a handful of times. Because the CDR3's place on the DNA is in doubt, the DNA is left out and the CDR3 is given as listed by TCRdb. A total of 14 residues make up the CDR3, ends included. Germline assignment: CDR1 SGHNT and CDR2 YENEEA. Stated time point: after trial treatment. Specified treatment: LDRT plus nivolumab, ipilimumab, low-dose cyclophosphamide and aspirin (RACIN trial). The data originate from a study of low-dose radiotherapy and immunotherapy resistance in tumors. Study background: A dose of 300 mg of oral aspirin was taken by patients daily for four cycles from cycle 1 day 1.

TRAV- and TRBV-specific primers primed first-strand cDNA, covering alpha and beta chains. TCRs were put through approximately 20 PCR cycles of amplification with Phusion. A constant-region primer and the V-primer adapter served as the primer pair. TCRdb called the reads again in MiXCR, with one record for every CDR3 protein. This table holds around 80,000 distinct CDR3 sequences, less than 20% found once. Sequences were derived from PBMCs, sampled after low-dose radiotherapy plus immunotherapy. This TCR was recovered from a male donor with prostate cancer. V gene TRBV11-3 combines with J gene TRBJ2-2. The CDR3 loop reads CASSKIGSPGSCFF.